The text below deals with one TCR beta chain. Its antigen is not identified. Drawn from each donor were roughly 10 milliliters of peripheral blood. This sample stems from a study of blood T cells in healthy people across ages. Study-level results: The study found more naive CD4+ cells and higher diversity in long-lived than aged donors. In the absence of known donor CMV status, changes in expanded clonotypes were possibly confounded.

A sample-barcoded 5' primer and a J-beta primer mix were used in a second PCR of roughly 6 to 12 cycles. One entry per CDR3 protein results from TCRdb running MiXCR on the 5' RACE reads. The sample includes around 2 million distinct CDR3 sequences, about two fifths of them seen just once. V was clipped by 4 bases and J by 0 bases; unmatched bases: 2. Germline V gene data show CDR1 as SGHTA and CDR2 as FQGNSA. The CDR3 is 15 residues long. The sequencing input was blood. The origin of this receptor is a human donor in good health. V usage is TRBV7-2 and J usage is TRBJ2-3; 9 bases map to TRBD1. This CDR3 is CASSYTGGSTDTQYF. The CDR3 region has the DNA TGTGCCAGCAGCTATACAGGGGGCAGCACAGATACGCAGTATTTT.